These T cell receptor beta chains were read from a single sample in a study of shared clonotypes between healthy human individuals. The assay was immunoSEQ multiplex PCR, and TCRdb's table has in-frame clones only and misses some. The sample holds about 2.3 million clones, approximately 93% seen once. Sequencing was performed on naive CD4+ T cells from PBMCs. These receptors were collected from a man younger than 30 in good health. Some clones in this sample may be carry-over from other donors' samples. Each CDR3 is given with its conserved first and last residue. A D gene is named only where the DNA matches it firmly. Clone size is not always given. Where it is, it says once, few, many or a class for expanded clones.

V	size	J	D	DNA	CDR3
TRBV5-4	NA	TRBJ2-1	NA	TGTGCCAGCAGCTTGTATAGCGCATCCTACAATGAGCAGTTCTTC	CASSLYSASYNEQFF
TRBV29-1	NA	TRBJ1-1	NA	TGCAGCGTTCTCGGGAGACGGAGGAACACTGAAGCTTTCTTT	CSVLGRRRNTEAFF
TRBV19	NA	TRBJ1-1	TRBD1	TGTGCCAGTAGTATCAGACAGGGCCCGAACACTGAAGCTTTCTTT	CASSIRQGPNTEAFF
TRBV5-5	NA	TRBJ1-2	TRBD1	TGTGCCAGCAGCCGCGTCTCGCAGGGGGGCGGCTACACCTTC	CASSRVSQGGGYTF
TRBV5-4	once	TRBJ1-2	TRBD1	TGTGCCAGCAGCACACTCCTCCGGGACAGGCGTGGCTACACCTTC	CASSTLLRDRRGYTF
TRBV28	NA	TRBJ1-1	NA	TGTGCCAGCAGTTTATGGGGCCAGGGTCAAACCACTGAAGCTTTCTTT	CASSLWGQGQTTEAFF
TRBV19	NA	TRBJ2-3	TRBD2	TGTGCCAGTAGTAAAAGGACTAGCACCGATACGCAGTATTTT	CASSKRTSTDTQYF
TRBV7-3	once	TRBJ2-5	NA	TGTGCCAGCAGCTTCGGCGGGACAGAGTCAGAGACCCAGTACTTC	CASSFGGTESETQYF
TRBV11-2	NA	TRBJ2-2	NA	TGTGCCAGCAGCTTAGATGGGGGTACCGGGGAGCTGTTTTTT	CASSLDGGTGELFF
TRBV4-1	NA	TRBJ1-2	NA	TGCGCCAGCAGCCAAGCCCAGGGGCATAACACCTTC	CASSQAQGHNTF
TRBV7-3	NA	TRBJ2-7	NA	TGTGCCAGCCGAGAACAGCTAACGGGACTCCCTTACGAGCAGTACTTC	CASREQLTGLPYEQYF
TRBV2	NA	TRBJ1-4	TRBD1	TGTGCCAGCAGTGAGGAGGGACAGGGGCGTGAAAAACTGTTTTTT	CASSEEGQGREKLFF
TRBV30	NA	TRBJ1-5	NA	TGTGCCTGGAGTGGTGGGGGCGCGAGGAGCAATCAGCCCCAGCATTTT	CAWSGGGARSNQPQHF
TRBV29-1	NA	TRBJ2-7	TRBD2	TGCACCGCCGTAGCGGGAGGTACCGACGAGCAGTACTTC	CTAVAGGTDEQYF
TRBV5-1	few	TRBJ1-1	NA	TGCGCCAGCAGCTTGGGGCGGTTGAACACTGAAGCTTTCTTT	CASSLGRLNTEAFF
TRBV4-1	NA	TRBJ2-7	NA	TGCGCCAGCAGCCAAGATGCCGGGATCCTATCCCCCTACGAGCAGTACTTC	CASSQDAGILSPYEQYF
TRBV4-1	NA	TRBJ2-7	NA	TGCGCCAGCAGCCCGGCGCCCGGGACCGCCTACGAGCAGTACTTC	CASSPAPGTAYEQYF
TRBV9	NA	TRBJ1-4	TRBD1	TGTGCCAGCAGCGCCGGGACAGAAGATGAAAAACTGTTTTTT	CASSAGTEDEKLFF
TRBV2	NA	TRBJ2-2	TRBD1	TGTGCCAGCTCCGGGACAGGGATGAACACCGGGGAGCTGTTTTTT	CASSGTGMNTGELFF
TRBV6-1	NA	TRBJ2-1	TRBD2	TGTGCCAGCAGTGAACTAGCGGCCCTGAGCTCCTACAATGAGCAGTTCTTC	CASSELAALSSYNEQFF
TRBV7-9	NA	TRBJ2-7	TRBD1	TGTGCCAGCAGCCTCGACAGGGGAGGCGAGCAGTACTTC	CASSLDRGGEQYF
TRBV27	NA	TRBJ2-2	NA	TGTGCCAGCAGTCGCAATCCCCCCCAGGGGACGAACACCGGGGAGCTGTTTTTT	CASSRNPPQGTNTGELFF
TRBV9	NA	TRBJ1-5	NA	TGTGCCAGCCAGGAGGTGGGCCGTCAGCCCCAGCATTTAGAAGTGGGCCGTCAGCCCCAGCATTTT	CASQEVGRQPQHLEVGRQPQHF
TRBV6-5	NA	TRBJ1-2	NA	TGTGCCAGCAGCCCCGACAGAACCTATGGCTACACCTTC	CASSPDRTYGYTF
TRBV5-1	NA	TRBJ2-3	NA	TGCGCCAGCATCCTCTCCGGGACGACCACAGATACGCAGTATTTT	CASILSGTTTDTQYF
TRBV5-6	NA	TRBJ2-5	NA	TGTGCCAGCTCCCCAGACGGCAGCCAAGAGACCCAGTACTTC	CASSPDGSQETQYF
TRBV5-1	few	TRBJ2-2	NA	TGCGCCAGCAGCGAACAGGGTACCGGGGAGCTGTTTTTT	CASSEQGTGELFF
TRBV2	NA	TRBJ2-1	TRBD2	TGTGCCAGCAGTGTGTCTAGCGGGAGGGCTAGTGAGCAGTTCTTC	CASSVSSGRASEQFF
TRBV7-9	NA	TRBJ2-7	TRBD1	TGTGCCAGCAGCTTGGGACAGGGGTTTCACGAGCAGTACTTC	CASSLGQGFHEQYF
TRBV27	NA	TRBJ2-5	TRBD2	TGTGCCAGCAGTTTTGGCGGGAGGCCCCGGGAGACCCAGTACTTC	CASSFGGRPRETQYF
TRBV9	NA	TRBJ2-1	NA	TGTGCCAGCAGCGGTGTAGAGTACAATGAGCAGTTCTTC	CASSGVEYNEQFF
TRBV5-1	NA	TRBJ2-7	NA	TGCGCCAGCAGCCTACAAGTCCCCTACGAGCAGTACTTC	CASSLQVPYEQYF